The T cell receptor beta chain under discussion was sequenced for a study of technical replicates of blood from several donors. Sequencing was performed with immunoSEQ multiplex PCR; in TCRdb, only in-frame clones are kept and a portion is missing. In the table there are approximately 99,000 clones, about 95% of which are singletons. The sample was T cells isolated from PBMCs. The receptor was isolated from a human donor in good health.

The CDR3 sequence: CASSASGTGYYEQYF. The CDR3 DNA sequence: TGTGCCAGCAGCGCATCCGGGACAGGGTACTACGAGCAGTACTTC. J is TRBJ2-7 and V is TRBV7-9; 9 positions match TRBD1. There are 15 residues in the CDR3. Germline V gene sequence: CDR1 SEHNR, CDR2 FQNEAQ (reference sequence). Losses at the gene ends were 5 bases for V and 3 bases for J; bases not matched to a gene: 8. Supplemented by reference TRBV7-9 and TRBJ2-7, the full variable domain reads DTGVSQNPRHKITKRGQNVTFRCDPISEHNRLYWYRQTLGQGPEFLTYFQNEAQLEKSRLLSDRFSAERPKGSFSTLEIQRTEQGDSAMYLCASSASGTGYYEQYFGPGTRLTVT.